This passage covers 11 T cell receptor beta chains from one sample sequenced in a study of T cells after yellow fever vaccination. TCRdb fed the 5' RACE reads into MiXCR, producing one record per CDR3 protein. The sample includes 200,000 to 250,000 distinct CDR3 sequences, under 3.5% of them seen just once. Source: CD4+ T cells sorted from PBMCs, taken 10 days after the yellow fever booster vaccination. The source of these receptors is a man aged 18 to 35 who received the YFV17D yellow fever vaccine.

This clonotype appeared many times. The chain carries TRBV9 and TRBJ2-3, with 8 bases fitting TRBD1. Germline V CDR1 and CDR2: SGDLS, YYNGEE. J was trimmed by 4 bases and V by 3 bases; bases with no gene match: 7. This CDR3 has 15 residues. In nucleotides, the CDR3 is TGTGCCAGCAGCGCGCAGGGGGCGGTAGCAGATACGCAGTATTTT. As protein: CASSAQGAVADTQYF. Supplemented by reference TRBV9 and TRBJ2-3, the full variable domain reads DSGVTQTPKHLITATGQRVTLRCSPRSGDLSVYWYQQSLDQGLQFLIQYYNGEERAKGNILERFSAQQFPDLHSELNLSSLELGDSALYFCASSAQGAVADTQYFGPGTRLTVL.

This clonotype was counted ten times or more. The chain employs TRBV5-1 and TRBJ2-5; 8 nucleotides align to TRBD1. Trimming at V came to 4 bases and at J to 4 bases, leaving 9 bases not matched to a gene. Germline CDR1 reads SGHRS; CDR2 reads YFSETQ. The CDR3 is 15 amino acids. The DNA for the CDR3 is TGCGCCAGCAGCCATTCTCCAGGGGGCGGAGAGACCCAGTACTTC. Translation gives CASSHSPGGGETQYF.

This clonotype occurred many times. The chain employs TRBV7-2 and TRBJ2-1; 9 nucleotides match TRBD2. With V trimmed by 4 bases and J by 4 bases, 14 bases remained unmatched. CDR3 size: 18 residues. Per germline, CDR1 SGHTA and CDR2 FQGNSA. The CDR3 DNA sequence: TGTGCCAGCAGCTCCTTAGGTGGACCGGGACTAGCTTACAATGAGCAGTTCTTC. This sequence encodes CASSSLGGPGLAYNEQFF.

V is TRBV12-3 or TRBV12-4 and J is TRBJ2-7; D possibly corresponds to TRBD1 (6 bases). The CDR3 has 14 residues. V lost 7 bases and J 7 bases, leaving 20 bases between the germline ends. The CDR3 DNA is TGTGCCAGCACCTCTCCCGTACAGGGTTCAGAGCAGTACTTC. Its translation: CASTSPVQGSEQYF.

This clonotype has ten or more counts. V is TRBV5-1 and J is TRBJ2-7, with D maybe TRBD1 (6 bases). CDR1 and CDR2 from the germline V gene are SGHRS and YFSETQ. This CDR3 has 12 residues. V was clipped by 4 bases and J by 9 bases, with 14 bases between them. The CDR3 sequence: CASSLYRERQYF. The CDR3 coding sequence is TGCGCCAGCAGCCTCTACAGGGAAAGGCAGTACTTC.

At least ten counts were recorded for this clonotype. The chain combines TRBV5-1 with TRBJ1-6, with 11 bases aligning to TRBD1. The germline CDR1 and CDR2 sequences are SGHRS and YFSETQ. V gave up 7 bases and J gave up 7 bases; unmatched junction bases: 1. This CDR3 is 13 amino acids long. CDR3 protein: CASGQGANSPLHF. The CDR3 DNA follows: TGCGCCAGCGGACAGGGGGCCAATTCACCCCTCCACTTT.

The CDR3 here is CASSQDNGYGYTF. Written as DNA, the CDR3 is TGTGCCAGCAGCCAAGATAACGGATATGGCTACACCTTC. This chain links TRBV4-2 with TRBJ1-2; D unclear. The CDR3 is 13 amino acids. Trimming took 0 bases from V and 5 from J, leaving 7 bases between them. CDR1 is LGHNA and CDR2 is YNFKEQ in the germline V gene.

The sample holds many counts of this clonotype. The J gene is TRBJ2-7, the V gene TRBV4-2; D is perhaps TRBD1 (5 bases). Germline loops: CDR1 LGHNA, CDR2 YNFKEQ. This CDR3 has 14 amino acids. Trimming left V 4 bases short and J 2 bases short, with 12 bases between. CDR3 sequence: CASSPEGVPYEQYF. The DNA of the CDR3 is TGTGCCAGCAGCCCAGAAGGGGTACCCTACGAGCAGTACTTC.

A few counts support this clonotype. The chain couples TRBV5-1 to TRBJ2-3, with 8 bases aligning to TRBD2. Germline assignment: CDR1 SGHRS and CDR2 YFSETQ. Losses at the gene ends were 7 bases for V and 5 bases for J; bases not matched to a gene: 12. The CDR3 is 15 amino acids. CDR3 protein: CASGETGGLGDTQYF. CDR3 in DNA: TGCGCCAGCGGCGAAACGGGGGGGCTTGGAGATACGCAGTATTTT.

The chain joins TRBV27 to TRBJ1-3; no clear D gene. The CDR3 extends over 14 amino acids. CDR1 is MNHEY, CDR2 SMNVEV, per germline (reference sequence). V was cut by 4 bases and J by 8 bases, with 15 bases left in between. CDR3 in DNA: TGTGCCAGCAGTTCCCGCCCCACCCGGGACACCATATATTTT. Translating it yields CASSSRPTRDTIYF.

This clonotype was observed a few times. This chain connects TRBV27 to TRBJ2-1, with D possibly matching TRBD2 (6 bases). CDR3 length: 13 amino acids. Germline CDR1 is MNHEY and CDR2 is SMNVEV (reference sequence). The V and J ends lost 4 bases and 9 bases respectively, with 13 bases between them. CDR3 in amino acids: CASSSGGWGEQFF. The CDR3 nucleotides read TGTGCCAGCAGTTCCGGGGGATGGGGTGAGCAGTTCTTC.